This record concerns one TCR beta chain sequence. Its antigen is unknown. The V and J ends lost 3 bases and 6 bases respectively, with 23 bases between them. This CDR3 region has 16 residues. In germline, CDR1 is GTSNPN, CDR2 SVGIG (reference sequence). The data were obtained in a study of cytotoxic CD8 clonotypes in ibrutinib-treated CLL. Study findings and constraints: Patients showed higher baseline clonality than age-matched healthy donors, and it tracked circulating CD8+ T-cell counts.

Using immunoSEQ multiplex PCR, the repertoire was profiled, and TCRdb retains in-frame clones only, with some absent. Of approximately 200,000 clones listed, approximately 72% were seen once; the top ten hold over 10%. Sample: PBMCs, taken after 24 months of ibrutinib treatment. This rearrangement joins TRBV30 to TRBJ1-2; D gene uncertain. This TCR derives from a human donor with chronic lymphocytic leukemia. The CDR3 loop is CAWSNLVGVSLHGYTF. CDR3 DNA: TGTGCCTGGAGCAACCTGGTCGGGGTGAGTTTGCATGGCTACACCTTC.